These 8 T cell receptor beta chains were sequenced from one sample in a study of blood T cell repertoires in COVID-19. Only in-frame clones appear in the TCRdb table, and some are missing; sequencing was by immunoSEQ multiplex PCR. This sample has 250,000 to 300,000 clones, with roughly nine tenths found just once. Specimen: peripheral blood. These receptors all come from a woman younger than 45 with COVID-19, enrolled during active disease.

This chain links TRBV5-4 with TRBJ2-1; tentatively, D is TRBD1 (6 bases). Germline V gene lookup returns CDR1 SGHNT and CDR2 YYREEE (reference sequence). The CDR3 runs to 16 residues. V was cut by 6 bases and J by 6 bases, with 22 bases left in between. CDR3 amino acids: CASIPSGRGNFNEQFF. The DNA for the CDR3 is TGTGCCAGCATCCCCTCGGGCAGGGGCAATTTCAATGAGCAGTTCTTC.

The CDR3 region has the DNA TGTGCCAGCAGCCGGACAGGGAAATCCTACGAGCAGTACTTC. Its protein product is CASSRTGKSYEQYF. This rearrangement joins TRBV27 to TRBJ2-7; the match to TRBD1 covers 8 bases. J was trimmed by 1 base and V by 6 bases; bases with no gene match: 5. Germline assignment: CDR1 MNHEY and CDR2 SMNVEV (reference sequence). This CDR3 has 14 amino acids.

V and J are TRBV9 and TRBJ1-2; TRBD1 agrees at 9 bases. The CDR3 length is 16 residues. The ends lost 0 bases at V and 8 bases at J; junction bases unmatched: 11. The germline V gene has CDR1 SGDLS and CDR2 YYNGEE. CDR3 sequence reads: CASSVDFIGTGKGYTF. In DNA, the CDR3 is TGTGCCAGCAGCGTAGATTTTATTGGGACAGGGAAAGGCTACACCTTC. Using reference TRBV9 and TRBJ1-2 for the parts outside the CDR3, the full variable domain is DSGVTQTPKHLITATGQRVTLRCSPRSGDLSVYWYQQSLDQGLQFLIQYYNGEERAKGNILERFSAQQFPDLHSELNLSSLELGDSALYFCASSVDFIGTGKGYTFGSGTRLTVV.

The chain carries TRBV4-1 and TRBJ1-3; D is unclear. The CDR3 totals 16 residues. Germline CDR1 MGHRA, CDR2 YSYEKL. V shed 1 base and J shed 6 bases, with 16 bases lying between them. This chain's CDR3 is CASSQGAYGSENTIYF. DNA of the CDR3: TGCGCCAGCAGCCAAGGGGCTTATGGATCCGAAAACACCATATATTTT.

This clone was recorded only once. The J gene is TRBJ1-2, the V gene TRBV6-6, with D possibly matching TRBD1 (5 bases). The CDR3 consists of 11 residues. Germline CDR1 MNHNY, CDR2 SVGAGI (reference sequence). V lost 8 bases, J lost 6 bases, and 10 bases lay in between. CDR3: CASFKGDGYTF. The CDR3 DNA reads TGTGCCAGCTTTAAAGGGGATGGCTACACCTTC.

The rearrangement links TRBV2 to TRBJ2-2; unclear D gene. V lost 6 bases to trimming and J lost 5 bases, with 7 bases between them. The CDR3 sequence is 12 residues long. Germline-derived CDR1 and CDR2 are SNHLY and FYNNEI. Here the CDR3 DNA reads TGTGCCAGCAGGAGCCCGACCGGGGAGCTGTTTTTT. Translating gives CASRSPTGELFF.

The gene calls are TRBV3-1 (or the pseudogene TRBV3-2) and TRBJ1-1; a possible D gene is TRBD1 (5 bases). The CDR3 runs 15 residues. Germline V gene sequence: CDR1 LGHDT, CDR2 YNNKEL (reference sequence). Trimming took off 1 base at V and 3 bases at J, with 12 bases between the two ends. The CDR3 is CASSQAPGGDTEAFF. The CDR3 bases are TGTGCCAGCAGCCAAGCCCCCGGGGGGGACACTGAAGCTTTCTTT.

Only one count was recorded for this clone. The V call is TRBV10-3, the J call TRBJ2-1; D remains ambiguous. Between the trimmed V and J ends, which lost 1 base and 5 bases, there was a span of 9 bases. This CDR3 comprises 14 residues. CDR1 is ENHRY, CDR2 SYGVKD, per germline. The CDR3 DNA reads TGTGCCATCAGTGAGTATGCAGGTGACAATGAGCAGTTCTTC. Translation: CAISEYAGDNEQFF.